One and the same sample provided the 9 T cell receptor beta chains below, sequenced in a study of early T cells in non-severe SARS-CoV-2 infection. TCRdb redid the calling of the 5' RACE reads with MiXCR, one entry per CDR3 protein. The repertoire holds some 70,000 distinct CDR3 sequences, 4% to 5.5% seen once, with 4.5% to 5.5% in the top ten. The sequenced sample was whole blood. The receptor set was obtained from an adult who was a healthcare worker with PCR-confirmed SARS-CoV-2 infection or an uninfected control (not recorded which).

Many counts were recorded for this clonotype. The gene calls are TRBV29-1 and TRBJ2-3; D remains ambiguous. The CDR3 totals 14 residues. The germline CDR1 and CDR2 sequences are SQVTM and ANQGSEA. V was trimmed by 8 bases and J by 1 base, leaving 16 bases between them. For the CDR3, the DNA is TGCAGCTCCAGTGGAGCGACCGGCACAGATACGCAGTATTTT. Encoded protein: CSSSGATGTDTQYF.

This clonotype was detected a few times. J is TRBJ1-4 and V is TRBV20-1; the D gene is possibly TRBD1 (5 bases). The CDR3 has 15 residues. Germline V gives CDR1 DFQATT, CDR2 SNEGSKA (reference sequence). Trimming shortened V by 0 bases and J by 4 bases, and 12 bases separated the two germline ends. The CDR3 nucleotides read TGCAGTGCTAGAGAGCCTGGGGGAATTAATGAAAAACTGTTTTTT. Its protein is CSAREPGGINEKLFF.

This clonotype was seen repeatedly, ten times or more. The chain couples TRBV4-3 to TRBJ2-1; 8 nucleotides align to TRBD2. Germline V lookup: CDR1 LGHNA, CDR2 YSLEER. This CDR3 spans 17 amino acids. The ends lost 6 bases at V and 6 bases at J; junction bases unmatched: 16. This CDR3 is CASRTARGAGVSNEQFF. CDR3 in DNA: TGCGCCAGCAGAACTGCCAGGGGAGCGGGAGTCAGCAATGAGCAGTTCTTC.

The rearrangement uses TRBV7-2 and TRBJ1-2, with 7 bases lining up with TRBD1. CDR3 length: 17 amino acids. CDR1 and CDR2 (germline): SGHTA, FQGNSA. With 5 bases clipped from V and 1 base from J, the junction kept 13 bases outside the gene matches. CDR3 amino acids: CASSLVARDSINYGYTF. CDR3 DNA: TGTGCCAGCAGCCTCGTCGCCCGGGACAGTATTAACTATGGCTACACCTTC.

This clonotype occurred many times. This chain uses TRBV5-8 with TRBJ2-3, with D unclear. The CDR3 sequence is 11 residues long. Between the trimmed V and J ends, which lost 6 bases and 5 bases, there was a span of 7 bases. In germline, CDR1 is SGHTS, CDR2 YDEGEE. The DNA of the CDR3 is TGTGCCAGCAAGGAAAGAGATACGCAGTATTTT. This translates into CASKERDTQYF.

In this sample, this clonotype turned up a few times. This chain connects TRBV11-2 to TRBJ2-1; D ambiguous. CDR3 length: 14 amino acids. Germline V gene lookup returns CDR1 SGHAT and CDR2 FQNNGV. The V and J ends lost 1 base and 5 bases respectively, with 9 bases between them. This CDR3 reads CASSLGAAHNEQFF. DNA for the CDR3: TGTGCCAGCAGCTTAGGGGCGGCTCACAATGAGCAGTTCTTC.

This clonotype was seen many times. The V call is TRBV5-8, the J call TRBJ2-1, with 14 nucleotides matching TRBD2. CDR3 length equals 16 residues. V was pared by 4 bases and J by 3 bases, with 3 bases of the junction left unmatched. CDR1 is SGHTS and CDR2 is YDEGEE in the germline V gene. The DNA for the CDR3 is TGTGCCAGCAGCCGAGGGACTAGCGGGGGCTACAATGAGCAGTTCTTC. Its protein is CASSRGTSGGYNEQFF.

This clonotype was recorded many times. The gene calls are TRBV29-1 and TRBJ2-3, with TRBD1 matching 12 bases. Germline-derived CDR1 and CDR2 are SQVTM and ANQGSEA. This CDR3 is 15 amino acids long. V lost 3 bases to trimming and J lost 4 bases; unmatched junction nucleotides: 5. The CDR3 nucleotides read TGCAGCGTTGAGGGGGACAGGGGGCGCCCAGATACGCAGTATTTT. As protein: CSVEGDRGRPDTQYF.

This clonotype was counted at least ten times. This chain links TRBV3-1 with TRBJ1-1, with D perhaps matching TRBD1 (5 bases). Germline CDR1 and CDR2: LGHDT and YNNKEL (reference sequence). Trimming stripped 2 bases from V and 5 bases from J, with 9 bases between. CDR3 length equals 13 residues. For the CDR3, the DNA is TGTGCCAGCAGCCAATCTAGGGGAACTGAAGCTTTCTTT. The encoded protein is CASSQSRGTEAFF.